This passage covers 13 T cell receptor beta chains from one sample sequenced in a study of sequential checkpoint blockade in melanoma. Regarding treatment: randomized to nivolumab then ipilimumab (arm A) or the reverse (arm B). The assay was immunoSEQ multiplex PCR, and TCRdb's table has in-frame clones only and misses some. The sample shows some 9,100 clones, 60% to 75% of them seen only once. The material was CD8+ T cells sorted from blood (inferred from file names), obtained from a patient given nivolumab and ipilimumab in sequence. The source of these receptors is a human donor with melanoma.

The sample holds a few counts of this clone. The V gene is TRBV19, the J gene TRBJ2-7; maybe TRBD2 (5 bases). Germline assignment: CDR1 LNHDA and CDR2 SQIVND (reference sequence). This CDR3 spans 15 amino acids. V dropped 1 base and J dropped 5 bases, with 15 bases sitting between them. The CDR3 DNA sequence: TGTGCCAGTAGTATAGGGACGGGAAGAATGGACGAGCAGTACGTC. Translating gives CASSIGTGRMDEQYV.

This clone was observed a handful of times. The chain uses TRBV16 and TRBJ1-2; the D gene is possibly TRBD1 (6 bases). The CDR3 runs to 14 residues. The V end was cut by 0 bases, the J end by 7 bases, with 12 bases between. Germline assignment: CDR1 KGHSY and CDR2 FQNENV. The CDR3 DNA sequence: TGTGCCAGCAGCCAATCGATTGGGGGCCGTGGCTACACCTTC. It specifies CASSQSIGGRGYTF.

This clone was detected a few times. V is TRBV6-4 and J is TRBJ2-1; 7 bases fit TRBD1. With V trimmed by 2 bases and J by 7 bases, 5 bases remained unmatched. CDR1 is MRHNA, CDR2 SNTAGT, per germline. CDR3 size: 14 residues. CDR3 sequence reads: CASSDKGAQNEQFF. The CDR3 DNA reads TGTGCCAGCAGTGACAAGGGGGCGCAAAATGAGCAGTTCTTC.

CDR3 region: CASSQVREGDTQYF. CDR3 nucleotide sequence: TGTGCCAGCAGCCAAGTCAGGGAGGGAGATACGCAGTATTTT. The rearrangement links TRBV14 to TRBJ2-3; 7 positions match TRBD2. CDR1 and CDR2 from the germline V gene are SGHDN and FVKESK. The CDR3 consists of 14 residues. Germline trimming cut 1 base from V and 5 bases from J; bases unmatched to any gene: 3.

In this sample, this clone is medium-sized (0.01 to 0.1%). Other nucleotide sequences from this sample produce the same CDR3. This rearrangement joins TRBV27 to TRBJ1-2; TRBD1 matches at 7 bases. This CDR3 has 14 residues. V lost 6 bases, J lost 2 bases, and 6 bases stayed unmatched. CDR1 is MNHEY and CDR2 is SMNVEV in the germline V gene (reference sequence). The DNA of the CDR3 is TGTGCCAGCAGCCTCCAGGGGGGAAACTATGGCTACACCTTC. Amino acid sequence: CASSLQGGNYGYTF.

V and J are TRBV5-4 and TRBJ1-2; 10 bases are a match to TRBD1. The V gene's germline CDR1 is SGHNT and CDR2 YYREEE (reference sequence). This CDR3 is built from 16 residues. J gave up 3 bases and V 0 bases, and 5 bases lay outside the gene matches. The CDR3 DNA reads TGTGCCAGCAGCTTGGCCTCGGACAGGGGGTACTATGGCTACACCTTC. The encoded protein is CASSLASDRGYYGYTF.

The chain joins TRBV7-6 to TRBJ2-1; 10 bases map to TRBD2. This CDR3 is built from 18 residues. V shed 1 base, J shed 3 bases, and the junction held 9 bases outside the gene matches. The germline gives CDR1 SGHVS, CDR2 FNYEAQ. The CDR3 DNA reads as TGTGCCAGCAGCTTAGGGACTAGCGGAGGCGGGAACTACAATGAGCAGTTCTTC. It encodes CASSLGTSGGGNYNEQFF.

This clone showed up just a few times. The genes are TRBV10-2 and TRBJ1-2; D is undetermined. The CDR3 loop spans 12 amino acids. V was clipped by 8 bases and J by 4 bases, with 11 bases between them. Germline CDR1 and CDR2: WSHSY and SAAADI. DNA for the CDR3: TGCGCCAGCGGAGTGGCAGCCTATGGCTACACCTTC. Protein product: CASGVAAYGYTF.

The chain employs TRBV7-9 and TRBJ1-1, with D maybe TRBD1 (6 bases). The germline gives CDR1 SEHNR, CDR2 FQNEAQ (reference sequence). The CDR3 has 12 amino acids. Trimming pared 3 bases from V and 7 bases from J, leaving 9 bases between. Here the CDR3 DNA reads TGTGCCAGCAGCTTGGGACAACTTGAAGCTTTCTTT. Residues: CASSLGQLEAFF.

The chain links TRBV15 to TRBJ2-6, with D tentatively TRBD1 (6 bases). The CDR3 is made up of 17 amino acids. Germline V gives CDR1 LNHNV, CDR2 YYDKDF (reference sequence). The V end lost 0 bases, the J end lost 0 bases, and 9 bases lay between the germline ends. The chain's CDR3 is CATSRDGTNSGANVLTF. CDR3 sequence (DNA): TGTGCCACCAGCAGAGATGGGACAAACTCTGGGGCCAACGTCCTGACTTTC.

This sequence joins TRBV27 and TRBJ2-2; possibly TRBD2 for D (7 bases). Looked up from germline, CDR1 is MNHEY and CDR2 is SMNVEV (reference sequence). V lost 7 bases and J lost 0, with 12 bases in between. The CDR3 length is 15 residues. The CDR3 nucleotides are TGTGCCAGCACCACCGGGGGGCCGAACACCGGGGAGCTGTTTTTT. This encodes CASTTGGPNTGELFF.

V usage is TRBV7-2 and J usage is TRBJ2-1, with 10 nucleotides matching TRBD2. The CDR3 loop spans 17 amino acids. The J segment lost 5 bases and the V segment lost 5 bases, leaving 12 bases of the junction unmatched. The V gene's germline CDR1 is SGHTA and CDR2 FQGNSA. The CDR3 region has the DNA TGTGCCAGCAGCCCACAATTACTAGCGGGACGACACAATGAGCAGTTCTTC. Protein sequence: CASSPQLLAGRHNEQFF.

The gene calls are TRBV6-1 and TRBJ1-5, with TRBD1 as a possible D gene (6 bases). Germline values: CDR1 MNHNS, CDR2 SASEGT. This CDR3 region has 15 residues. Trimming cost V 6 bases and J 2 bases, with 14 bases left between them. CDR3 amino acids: CASSEGDTRNQPQHF. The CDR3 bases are TGTGCCAGCAGCGAGGGGGACACTCGCAATCAGCCCCAGCATTTT.